This T cell receptor (beta chain) stems from a study of blood T cell repertoires in COVID-19. Study context: PBMCs, B-cell-depleted T cells, or T cells were the source of the cDNA or gDNA that made up the material.

As originally analysed: Reference gene primer amplification in the assay estimated nucleated cell counts. Sequencing used immunoSEQ multiplex PCR; TCRdb keeps in-frame clones, though not all of them. V, J and clone size are those of that table, while D and trimming were read from the DNA. Here the sample spans fewer than 110,000 clones, over 85% being singletons. This CDR3 spans 13 amino acids. Germline V gene lookup returns CDR1 SGDLS and CDR2 YYNGEE. V gave up 4 bases and J gave up 4 bases; unmatched junction bases: 4. The TCR originated in a woman over 75 in a cohort sampled during active COVID-19. Sequencing was performed on peripheral blood. V is TRBV9 and J is TRBJ1-2; 7 bases are a match to TRBD1. This chain's CDR3 is CASSLGTVYGYTF. CDR3 bases: TGTGCCAGCAGCCTCGGGACAGTCTATGGCTACACCTTC.